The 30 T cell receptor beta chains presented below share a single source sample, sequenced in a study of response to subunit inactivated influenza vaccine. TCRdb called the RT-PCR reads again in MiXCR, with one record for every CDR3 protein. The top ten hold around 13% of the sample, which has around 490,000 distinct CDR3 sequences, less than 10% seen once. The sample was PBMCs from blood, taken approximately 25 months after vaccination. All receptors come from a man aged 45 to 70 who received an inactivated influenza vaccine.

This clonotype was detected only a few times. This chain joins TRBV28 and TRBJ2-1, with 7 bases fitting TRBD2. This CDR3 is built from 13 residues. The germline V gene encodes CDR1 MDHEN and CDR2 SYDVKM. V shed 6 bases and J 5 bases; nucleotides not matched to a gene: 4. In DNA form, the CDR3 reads TGTGCCAGCAGACCGGGACTACACAATGAGCAGTTCTTC. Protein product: CASRPGLHNEQFF.

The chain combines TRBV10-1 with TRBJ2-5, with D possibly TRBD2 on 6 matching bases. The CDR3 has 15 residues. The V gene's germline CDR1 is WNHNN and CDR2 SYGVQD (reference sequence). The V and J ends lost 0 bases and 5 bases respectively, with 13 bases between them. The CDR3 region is CASSESVQAGETQYF. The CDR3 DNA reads TGCGCCAGCAGTGAGTCGGTGCAGGCGGGGGAGACCCAGTACTTC.

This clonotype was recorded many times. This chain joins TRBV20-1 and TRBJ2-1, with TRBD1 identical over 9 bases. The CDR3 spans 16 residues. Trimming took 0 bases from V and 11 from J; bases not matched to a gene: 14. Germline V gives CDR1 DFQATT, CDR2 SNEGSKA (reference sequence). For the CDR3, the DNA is TGCAGTGCTAGAGAGCGGACAGGGGCATCTCTTAATAAGCAGTTCTTC. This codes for CSARERTGASLNKQFF.

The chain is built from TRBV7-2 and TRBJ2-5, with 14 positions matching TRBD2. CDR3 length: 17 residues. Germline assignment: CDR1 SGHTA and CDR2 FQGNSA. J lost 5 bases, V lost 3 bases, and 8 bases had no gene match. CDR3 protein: CASSLGLAGASGETQYF. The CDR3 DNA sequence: TGTGCCAGCAGCTTGGGACTAGCGGGGGCCTCTGGGGAGACCCAGTACTTC.

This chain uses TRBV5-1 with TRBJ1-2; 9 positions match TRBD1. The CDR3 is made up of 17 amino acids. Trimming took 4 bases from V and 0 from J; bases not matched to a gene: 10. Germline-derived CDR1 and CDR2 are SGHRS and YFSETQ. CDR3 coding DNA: TGCGCCAGCAGCGGGGGACAGGGAATTGGCGCTAACTATGGCTACACCTTC. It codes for CASSGGQGIGANYGYTF. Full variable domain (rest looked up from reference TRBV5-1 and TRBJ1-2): KAGVTQTPRYLIKTRGQQVTLSCSPISGHRSVSWYQQTPGQGLQFLFEYFSETQRNKGNFPGRFSGRQFSNSRSEMNVSTLELGDSALYLCASSGGQGIGANYGYTFGSGTRLTVV.

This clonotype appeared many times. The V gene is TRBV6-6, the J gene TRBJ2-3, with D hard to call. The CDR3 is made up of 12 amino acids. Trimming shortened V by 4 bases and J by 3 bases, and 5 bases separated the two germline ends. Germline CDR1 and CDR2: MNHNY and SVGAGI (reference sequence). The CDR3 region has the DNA TGTGCCAGCAGTTTAGTAACAGATACGCAGTATTTT. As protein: CASSLVTDTQYF.

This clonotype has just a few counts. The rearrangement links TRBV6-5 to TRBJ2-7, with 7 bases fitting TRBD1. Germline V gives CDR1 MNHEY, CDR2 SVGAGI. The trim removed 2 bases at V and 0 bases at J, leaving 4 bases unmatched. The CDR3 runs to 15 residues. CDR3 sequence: CASSYGAGGSYEQYF. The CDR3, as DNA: TGTGCCAGCAGTTACGGGGCAGGGGGCTCCTACGAGCAGTACTTC.

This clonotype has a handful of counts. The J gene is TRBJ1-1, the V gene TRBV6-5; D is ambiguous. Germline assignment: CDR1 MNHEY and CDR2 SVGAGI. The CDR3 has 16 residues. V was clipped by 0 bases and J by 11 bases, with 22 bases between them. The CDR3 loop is CASSYSKVRAGESAFF. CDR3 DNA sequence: TGTGCCAGCAGTTACTCGAAAGTGAGGGCTGGGGAATCGGCTTTCTTT.

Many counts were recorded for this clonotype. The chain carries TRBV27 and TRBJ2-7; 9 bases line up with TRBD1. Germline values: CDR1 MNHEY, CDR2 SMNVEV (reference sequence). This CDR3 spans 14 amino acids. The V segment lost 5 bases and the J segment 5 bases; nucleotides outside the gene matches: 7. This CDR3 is CASSVLGQGHEQYF. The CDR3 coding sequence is TGTGCCAGCAGTGTACTGGGACAGGGACACGAGCAGTACTTC.

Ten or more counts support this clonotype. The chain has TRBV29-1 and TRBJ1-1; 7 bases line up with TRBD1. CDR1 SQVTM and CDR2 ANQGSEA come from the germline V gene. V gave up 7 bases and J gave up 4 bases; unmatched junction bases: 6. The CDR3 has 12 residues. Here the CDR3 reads CSARQGGTEAFF. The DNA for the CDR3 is TGCAGCGCGCGACAGGGAGGCACTGAAGCTTTCTTT.

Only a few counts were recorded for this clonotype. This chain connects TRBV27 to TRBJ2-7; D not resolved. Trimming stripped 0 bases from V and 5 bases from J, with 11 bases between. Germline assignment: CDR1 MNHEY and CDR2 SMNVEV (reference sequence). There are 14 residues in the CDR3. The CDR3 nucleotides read TGTGCCAGCAGTTTATCCCCCTCGAGGAACGAGCAGTACTTC. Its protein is CASSLSPSRNEQYF.

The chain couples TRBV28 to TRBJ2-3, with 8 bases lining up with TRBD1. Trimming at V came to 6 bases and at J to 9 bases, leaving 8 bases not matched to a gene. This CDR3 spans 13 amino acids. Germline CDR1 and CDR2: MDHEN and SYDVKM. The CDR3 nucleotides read TGTGCCAGCAGCCCCGTCCGACAGGGGACGCAGTATTTT. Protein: CASSPVRQGTQYF.

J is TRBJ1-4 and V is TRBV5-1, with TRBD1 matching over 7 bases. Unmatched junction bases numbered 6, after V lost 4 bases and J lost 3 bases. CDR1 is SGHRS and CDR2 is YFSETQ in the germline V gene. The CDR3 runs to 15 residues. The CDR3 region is CASSLGQVSNEKLFF. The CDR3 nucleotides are TGCGCCAGCAGCCTCGGACAGGTTTCTAATGAAAAACTGTTTTTT. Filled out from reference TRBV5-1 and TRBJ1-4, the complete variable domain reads KAGVTQTPRYLIKTRGQQVTLSCSPISGHRSVSWYQQTPGQGLQFLFEYFSETQRNKGNFPGRFSGRQFSNSRSEMNVSTLELGDSALYLCASSLGQVSNEKLFFGSGTQLSVL.

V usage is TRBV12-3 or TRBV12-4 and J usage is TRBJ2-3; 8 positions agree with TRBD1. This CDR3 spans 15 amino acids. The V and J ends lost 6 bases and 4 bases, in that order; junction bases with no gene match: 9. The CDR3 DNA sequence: TGTGCCAGCAGCTCGTGGGACAGGTACGCAGATACGCAGTATTTT. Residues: CASSSWDRYADTQYF.

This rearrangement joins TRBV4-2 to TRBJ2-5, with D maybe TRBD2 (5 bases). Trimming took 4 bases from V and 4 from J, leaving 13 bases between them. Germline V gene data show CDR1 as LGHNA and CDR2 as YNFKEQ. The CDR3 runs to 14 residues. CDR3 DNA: TGTGCCAGCAGCCCCGGGGTGTCGGGAGAGACCCAGTACTTC. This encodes CASSPGVSGETQYF.

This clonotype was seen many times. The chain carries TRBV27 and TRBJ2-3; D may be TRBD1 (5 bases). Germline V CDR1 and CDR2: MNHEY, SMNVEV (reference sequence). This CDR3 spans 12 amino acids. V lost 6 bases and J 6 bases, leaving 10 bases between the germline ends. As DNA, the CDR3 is TGTGCCAGCAGCTTCCCAGGGGATACGCAGTATTTT. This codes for CASSFPGDTQYF.

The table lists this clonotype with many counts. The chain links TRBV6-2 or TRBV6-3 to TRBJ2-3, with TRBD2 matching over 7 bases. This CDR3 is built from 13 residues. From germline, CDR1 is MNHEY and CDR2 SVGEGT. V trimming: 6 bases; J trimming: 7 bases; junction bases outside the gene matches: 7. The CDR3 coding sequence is TGTGCCAGCAGAATGGGAGGGCCAAATACGCAGTATTTT. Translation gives CASRMGGPNTQYF.

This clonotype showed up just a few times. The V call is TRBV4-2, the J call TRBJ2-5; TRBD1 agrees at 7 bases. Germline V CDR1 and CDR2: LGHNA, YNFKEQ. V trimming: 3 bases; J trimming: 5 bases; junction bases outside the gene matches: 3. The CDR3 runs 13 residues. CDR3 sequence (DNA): TGTGCCAGCAGCCATGACAGGGTTGAGACCCAGTACTTC. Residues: CASSHDRVETQYF.

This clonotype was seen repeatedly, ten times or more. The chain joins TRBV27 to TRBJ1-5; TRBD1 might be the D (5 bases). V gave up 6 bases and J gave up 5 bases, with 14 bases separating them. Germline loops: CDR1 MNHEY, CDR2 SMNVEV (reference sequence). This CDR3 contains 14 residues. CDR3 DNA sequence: TGTGCCAGCAGCCCGTTGGGGGGGTATCAGCCCCAGCATTTT. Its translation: CASSPLGGYQPQHF.

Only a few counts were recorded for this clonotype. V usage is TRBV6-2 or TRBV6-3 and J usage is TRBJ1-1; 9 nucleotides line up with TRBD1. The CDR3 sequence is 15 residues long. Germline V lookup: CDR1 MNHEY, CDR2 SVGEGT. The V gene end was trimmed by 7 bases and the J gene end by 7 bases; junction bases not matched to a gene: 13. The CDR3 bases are TGTGCCAGCACCACGAGACAGGGGGGAAGGAATGAAGCTTTCTTT. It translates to CASTTRQGGRNEAFF.

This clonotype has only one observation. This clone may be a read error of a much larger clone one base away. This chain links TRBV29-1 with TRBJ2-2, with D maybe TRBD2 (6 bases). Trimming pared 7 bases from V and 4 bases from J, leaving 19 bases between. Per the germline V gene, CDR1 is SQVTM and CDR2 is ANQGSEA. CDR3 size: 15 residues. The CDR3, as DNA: TGCAGCGCCCGGGTAGCGGTAGGAGTCACCGGGGAGCTGTTTTTT. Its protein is CSARVAVGVTGELFF.

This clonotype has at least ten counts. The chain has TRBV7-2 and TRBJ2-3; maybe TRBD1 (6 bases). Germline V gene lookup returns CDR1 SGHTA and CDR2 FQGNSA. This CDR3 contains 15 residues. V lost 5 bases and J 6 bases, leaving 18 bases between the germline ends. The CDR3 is CASSKGTWQADTQYF. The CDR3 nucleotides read TGTGCCAGCAGCAAAGGGACATGGCAGGCGGATACGCAGTATTTT.

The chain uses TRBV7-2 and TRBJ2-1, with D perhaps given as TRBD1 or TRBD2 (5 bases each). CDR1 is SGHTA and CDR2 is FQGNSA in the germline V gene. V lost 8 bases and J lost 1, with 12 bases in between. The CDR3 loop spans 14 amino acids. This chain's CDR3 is CASHGGGSYNEQFF. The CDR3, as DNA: TGTGCCAGCCATGGGGGTGGGTCCTACAATGAGCAGTTCTTC.

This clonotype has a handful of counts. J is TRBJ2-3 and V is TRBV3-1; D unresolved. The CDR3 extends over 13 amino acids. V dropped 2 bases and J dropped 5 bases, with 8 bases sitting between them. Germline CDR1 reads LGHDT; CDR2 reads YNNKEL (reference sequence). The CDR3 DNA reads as TGTGCCAGCAGCCAAACCAACGTAGATACGCAGTATTTT. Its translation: CASSQTNVDTQYF.

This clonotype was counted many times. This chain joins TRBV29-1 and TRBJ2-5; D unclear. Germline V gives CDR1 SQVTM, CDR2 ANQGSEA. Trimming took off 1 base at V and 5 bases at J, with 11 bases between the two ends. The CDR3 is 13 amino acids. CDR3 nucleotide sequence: TGCAGCGTTGAAGTGGTATTGGGGGAGACCCAGTACTTC. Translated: CSVEVVLGETQYF.

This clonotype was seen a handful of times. The CDR3: CASSLGHHSYNEQFF. Written as DNA, the CDR3 is TGCGCCAGCAGCTTGGGACACCACTCCTACAATGAGCAGTTCTTC. The rearrangement joins TRBV5-1 to TRBJ2-1; D is undetermined. The CDR3 has 15 amino acids. Trimming took 0 bases from V and 0 from J, leaving 7 bases between them. Per germline, CDR1 SGHRS and CDR2 YFSETQ.

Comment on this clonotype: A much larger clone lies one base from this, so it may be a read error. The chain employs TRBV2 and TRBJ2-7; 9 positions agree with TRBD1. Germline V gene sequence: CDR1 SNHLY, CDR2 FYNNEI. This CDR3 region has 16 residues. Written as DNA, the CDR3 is TGTGCCTGCAGTATACTGGCCGGGACAGGGATCTACGAGCAGTACTTC. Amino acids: CACSILAGTGIYEQYF.

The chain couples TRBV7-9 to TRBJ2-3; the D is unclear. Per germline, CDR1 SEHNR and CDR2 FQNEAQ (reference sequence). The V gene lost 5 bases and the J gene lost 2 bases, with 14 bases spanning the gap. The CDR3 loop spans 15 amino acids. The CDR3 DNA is TGTGCCAGCAGCCCTGGCGGCGGAACCACAGATACGCAGTATTTT. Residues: CASSPGGGTTDTQYF.

This chain's CDR3 is CASSYPPTGGVYGYTF. The DNA for the CDR3 is TGCGCCAGCAGCTACCCTCCGACAGGGGGCGTCTATGGCTACACCTTC. The chain uses TRBV5-1 and TRBJ1-2; 10 nucleotides align to TRBD1. CDR1 is SGHRS and CDR2 is YFSETQ in the germline V gene. The V gene end was trimmed by 3 bases and the J gene end by 4 bases; junction bases not matched to a gene: 9. There are 16 residues in the CDR3.

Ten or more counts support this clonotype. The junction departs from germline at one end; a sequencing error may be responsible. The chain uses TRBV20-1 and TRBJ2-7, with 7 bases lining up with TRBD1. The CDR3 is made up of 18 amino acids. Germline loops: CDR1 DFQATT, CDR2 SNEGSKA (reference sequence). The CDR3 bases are TGCAGTGCTAGAGACACTCCGGGACAGATACTATTTACCCATTCGCCGCCTTTC. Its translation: CSARDTPGQILFTHSPPF.